This TCR beta chain was obtained from a study of T cell responses to AZD1222 COVID-19 vaccine. Findings and limits, study-wide: Samples come after the peak T cell response, not at day 14. White British people made up most donors, females outnumbered males, and clonal diversity was possibly underestimated.

Assay used: immunoSEQ multiplex PCR; TCRdb lists only in-frame clones, some missing. The table lists tens of thousands of clones, about 88% of them singletons. Both about-4-week and about-12-week second-dose recipients were combined. This CDR3 is built from 13 residues. The V end was cut by 9 bases, the J end by 0 bases, with 6 bases between. Germline V gives CDR1 MNHEY, CDR2 SMNVEV (reference sequence). Comment on this clone: Its antigen is not known.

The receptor comes from an adult who received the AZD1222 COVID-19 vaccine. The material sequenced was peripheral blood, taken 28 days after the second AZD1222 dose. The chain uses TRBV27 and TRBJ1-6; D uncertain. For the CDR3, the DNA is TGTGCCAGTCGGAGCTCCTATAATTCACCCCTCCACTTT. This codes for CASRSSYNSPLHF.